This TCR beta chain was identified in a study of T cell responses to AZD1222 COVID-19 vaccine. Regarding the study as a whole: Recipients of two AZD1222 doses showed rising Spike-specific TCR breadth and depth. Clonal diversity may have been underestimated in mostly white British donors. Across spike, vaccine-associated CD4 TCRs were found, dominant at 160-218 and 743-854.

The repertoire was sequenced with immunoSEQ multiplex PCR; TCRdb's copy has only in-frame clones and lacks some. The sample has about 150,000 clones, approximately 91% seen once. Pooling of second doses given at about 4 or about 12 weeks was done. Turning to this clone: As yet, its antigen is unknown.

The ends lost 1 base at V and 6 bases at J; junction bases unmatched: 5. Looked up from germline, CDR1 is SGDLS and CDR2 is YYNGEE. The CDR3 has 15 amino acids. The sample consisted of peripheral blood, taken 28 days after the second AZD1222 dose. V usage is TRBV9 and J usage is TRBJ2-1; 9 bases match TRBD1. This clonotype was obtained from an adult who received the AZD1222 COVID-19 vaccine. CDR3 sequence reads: CASSVRGQGGNEQFF. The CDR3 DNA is TGTGCCAGCAGCGTACGGGGACAGGGAGGCAATGAGCAGTTCTTC.